This T cell receptor (beta chain) derives from a study of blood T cells in healthy people across ages. About this clonotype itself: Antigen specificity is unknown.

Those donating, healthy Caucasian individuals from Russia, were aged about 6 to 100. Study results and limitations: Comparison with aged donors showed that long-lived donors had more naive CD4+ cells and higher diversity.

CDR1 LGHNA and CDR2 YNFKEQ come from the germline V gene. There are 15 residues in the CDR3. The junction had 11 bases not matched to a gene; V was cut back by 5 bases and J by 8 bases. A second 7 to 11 cycle PCR used barcoded and J-beta primers. MiXCR, applied by TCRdb to the 5' RACE reads, yields one record per CDR3 protein. In the table there are around 900,000 distinct CDR3 sequences, 25% to 30% of which are singletons. V usage is TRBV4-2 and J usage is TRBJ1-4, with 7 bases identical to TRBD1. This clonotype was obtained from a woman older than 75 in good health. Sequenced: blood. This CDR3 is CASSSDGTAFEKLFF. CDR3 bases: TGTGCCAGCAGCTCCGACGGGACAGCGTTCGAAAAACTGTTTTTT.